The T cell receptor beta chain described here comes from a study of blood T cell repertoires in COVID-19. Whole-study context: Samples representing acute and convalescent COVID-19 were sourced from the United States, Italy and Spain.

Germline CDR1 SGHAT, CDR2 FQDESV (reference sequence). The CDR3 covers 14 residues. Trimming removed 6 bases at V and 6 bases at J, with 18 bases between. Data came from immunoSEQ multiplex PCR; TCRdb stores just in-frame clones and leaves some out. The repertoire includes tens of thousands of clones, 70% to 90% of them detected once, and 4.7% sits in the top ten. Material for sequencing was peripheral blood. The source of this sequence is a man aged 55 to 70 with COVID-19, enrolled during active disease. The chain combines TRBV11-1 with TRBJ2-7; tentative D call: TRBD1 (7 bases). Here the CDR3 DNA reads TGTGCCAGCAGTTCATCCGGGACAGCGGGCGAGCAGTACTTC. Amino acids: CASSSSGTAGEQYF.